This T cell receptor (beta chain) was obtained from a study of OX40 agonist ivuxolimab in advanced cancers. General study findings and limits: Blood T cells, both CD4+ and CD8+, expanded clonally by week 6 at 0.1 to 3.0 mg/kg.

Sequencing was performed with immunoSEQ multiplex PCR; in TCRdb, only in-frame clones are kept and a portion is missing. This sample has approximately 98,000 clones, with approximately 84% found just once. As regards this clone: Its cognate antigen is unknown.

The sample here was CD4+ or CD8+ T cells sorted from blood, taken in a trial of the OX40 agonist ivuxolimab. This sequence originates from an adult with an advanced solid tumor such as melanoma, head and neck, liver or kidney cancer.

The DNA of the CDR3 is TGTGCCAGCAGTTCGGGACAGGGGTGGGGTAGGAACTATGGCTACACCTTC. It yields the protein CASSSGQGWGRNYGYTF. The gene calls are TRBV28 and TRBJ1-2, with TRBD1 identical over 10 bases. The CDR3 spans 17 residues. J lost 2 bases, V lost 4 bases, and 10 bases had no gene match. Germline V lookup: CDR1 MDHEN, CDR2 SYDVKM.